These T cell receptor beta chains were read from a single sample in a study of identical twins. MiXCR, run by TCRdb on the 5' RACE reads, gives a single entry per CDR3 protein. The sample lists around 340,000 distinct CDR3 sequences, roughly 10% seen once, with around 8.6% in the top ten. Sample: naive T cells sorted from blood. The source is a woman aged 50 to 60 in good health. CDR3s include the opening cysteine and the closing phenylalanine or tryptophan. The order of the fields is J gene, V gene, clone size, D gene, CDR3 DNA, CDR3 protein. D genes are given only for firm matches. Size values are once, few and many counts, or a class for expanded clones, and some rows have none.

j_gene: TRBJ2-5; v_gene: TRBV7-9; abundance: -; d_gene: -; CDR3nt: TGTGCCAGCAGCTTTTGGGTAGCAGGACCCCAAGAGACCCAGTACTTC; CDR3aa: CASSFWVAGPQETQYF
j_gene: TRBJ2-7; v_gene: TRBV9; abundance: -; d_gene: -; CDR3nt: TGTGCCAGCAGCGGCGTGGGACTGAGAGAGCAGTACTTC; CDR3aa: CASSGVGLREQYF
j_gene: TRBJ2-1; v_gene: TRBV18; abundance: -; d_gene: TRBD2; CDR3nt: TGTGCCAGCTCACCTCCGGGACTAGCGGGAGAGGGGGAGCAGTTCTTC; CDR3aa: CASSPPGLAGEGEQFF
j_gene: TRBJ2-1; v_gene: TRBV15; abundance: many; d_gene: TRBD2; CDR3nt: TGTGCCACCAGCAGAAAGGCGGGAGTCGGTATTGAGCAGTTCTTC; CDR3aa: CATSRKAGVGIEQFF
j_gene: TRBJ2-5; v_gene: TRBV12-3/TRBV12-4; abundance: -; d_gene: -; CDR3nt: TGTGCCAGCAGTTTCTCCCCTAGTAGTAGCGAGACCCAGTACTTC; CDR3aa: CASSFSPSSSETQYF
j_gene: TRBJ1-1; v_gene: TRBV24-1; abundance: -; d_gene: -; CDR3nt: TGTGCCACCAGCGCCGGACCGGCTGAAGCTTTCTTT; CDR3aa: CATSAGPAEAFF
j_gene: TRBJ2-2; v_gene: TRBV5-1; abundance: many; d_gene: -; CDR3nt: TGCGCCAGCAGCGTCGGGTATACCGGGGAGCTGTTTTTT; CDR3aa: CASSVGYTGELFF
j_gene: TRBJ2-1; v_gene: TRBV6-5; abundance: few; d_gene: TRBD2; CDR3nt: TGTGCCAGCAGCCAAGGGACTAGCGGGAACTCTCCCTACAATGAGCAGTTCTTC; CDR3aa: CASSQGTSGNSPYNEQFF
j_gene: TRBJ2-5; v_gene: TRBV4-1; abundance: -; d_gene: TRBD2; CDR3nt: TGCGCCAGCAGCCAACCTAGCGGAGCTAGTAGAGAGACCCAGTACTTC; CDR3aa: CASSQPSGASRETQYF
j_gene: TRBJ2-7; v_gene: TRBV11-3; abundance: few; d_gene: -; CDR3nt: TGTGCCAGCAGCAAAGGGACCCCGGAACGCTACGAGCAGTACTTC; CDR3aa: CASSKGTPERYEQYF
j_gene: TRBJ2-3; v_gene: TRBV20-1; abundance: few; d_gene: TRBD1; CDR3nt: TGCAGTGCCTACCGGACAGGGAGCACAGATACGCAGTATTTT; CDR3aa: CSAYRTGSTDTQYF
j_gene: TRBJ2-2; v_gene: TRBV24-1; abundance: few; d_gene: TRBD1; CDR3nt: TGTGCCACCAGTACCGCGGGACAGGGGAACACCGGGGAGCTGTTTTTT; CDR3aa: CATSTAGQGNTGELFF
j_gene: TRBJ2-1; v_gene: TRBV10-3; abundance: -; d_gene: -; CDR3nt: TGTGCCATCAGCGAATCGGGACACAATGAGCAGTTCTTC; CDR3aa: CAISESGHNEQFF
j_gene: TRBJ1-4; v_gene: TRBV15; abundance: -; d_gene: -; CDR3nt: TGTGCCACCAGCAGAGATTACCAGATTGAAAAACTGTTTTTT; CDR3aa: CATSRDYQIEKLFF
j_gene: TRBJ2-3; v_gene: TRBV5-6; abundance: few; d_gene: -; CDR3nt: TGTGCCAGCAGCTCCATCACAGATACGCAGTATTTT; CDR3aa: CASSSITDTQYF
j_gene: TRBJ2-1; v_gene: TRBV12-3/TRBV12-4; abundance: -; d_gene: TRBD2; CDR3nt: TGTGCCAGCAGTTCGGGACTAGCGGGATGGGACTACAATGAGCAGTTCTTC; CDR3aa: CASSSGLAGWDYNEQFF
j_gene: TRBJ2-7; v_gene: TRBV5-1; abundance: once; d_gene: TRBD2; CDR3nt: TGCGCCAGCAGCTTGGACCCCCGAAGCGGGAGATTCTACGAGCAGTACTTC; CDR3aa: CASSLDPRSGRFYEQYF
j_gene: TRBJ2-1; v_gene: TRBV10-3; abundance: many; d_gene: TRBD1; CDR3nt: TGTGCCATCAGTGAGTTGAAATCCGGGACAGAGGGATACAATGAGCAGTTCTTC; CDR3aa: CAISELKSGTEGYNEQFF
j_gene: TRBJ1-2; v_gene: TRBV29-1; abundance: few; d_gene: -; CDR3nt: TGCAGCGGCCTGGACAGTGTTAACTATGGCTACACCTTC; CDR3aa: CSGLDSVNYGYTF
j_gene: TRBJ1-1; v_gene: TRBV2; abundance: -; d_gene: -; CDR3nt: TGTGCCAGCAGTGAAGTCCGGGGTAGCGAAGCTTTCTTT; CDR3aa: CASSEVRGSEAFF
j_gene: TRBJ2-3; v_gene: TRBV9; abundance: -; d_gene: -; CDR3nt: TGTGCCAGCAGCGTAAGTTGGGGGGATACGCAGTATTTT; CDR3aa: CASSVSWGDTQYF
j_gene: TRBJ2-1; v_gene: TRBV19; abundance: -; d_gene: -; CDR3nt: TGTGCCAGTAGTAAAGTGATGAGCTCCTACAATGAGCAGTTCTTC; CDR3aa: CASSKVMSSYNEQFF
j_gene: TRBJ1-2; v_gene: TRBV5-1; abundance: many; d_gene: -; CDR3nt: TGCGCCAGCAGCCCGGGACCGGTCTATGGCTACACCTTC; CDR3aa: CASSPGPVYGYTF